This TCR beta chain comes out of a study of Ad26.COV2.S vaccination and SARS-CoV-2 variants. On the study more broadly: Donor got 5x10^10 or 1x10^11 viral particles of Ad26.COV2.S. Findings and limits, study-wide: Spike-specific TCR breadth was greater after Ad26.COV2.S than placebo.

Treatment reported: 19 received Ad26.COV2.S at low or high dose, single or two shots; 5 received placebo; per-sample allocation not given. Sampling occurred on day 63 after the first vaccine or placebo injection. Some clones are missing from TCRdb's copy, which holds only in-frame ones; the method was immunoSEQ multiplex PCR. The repertoire holds some 320,000 clones, with about 85% as singletons. Note on this clone: Antigen specificity is unknown.

The starting material was peripheral blood, obtained in a trial of Ad26.COV2.S vaccine versus placebo. This receptor was taken from a person aged 18-65 years who received the Ad26.COV2.S COVID-19 vaccine or a placebo.

Here the CDR3 DNA reads TGTGCCAGCAGCCAGTCTCCCTTAGGCACAGATACGCAGTATTTT. Its translation: CASSQSPLGTDTQYF. V is TRBV3-1 (or the pseudogene TRBV3-2) and J is TRBJ2-3; D remains unclear. CDR1 is LGHDT and CDR2 is YNNKEL in the germline V gene (reference sequence). Trimming removed 3 bases at V and 1 base at J, with 11 bases between. The CDR3 runs 15 residues.